These 19 T cell receptor beta chains were all obtained from the same sample, sequenced in a study of blood T cell repertoires in COVID-19. The table came from immunoSEQ multiplex PCR; TCRdb's copy has only in-frame clones and leaves some out. The sample includes hundreds of thousands of clones, around four fifths of them seen just once. The source material was peripheral blood. Receptor source: a woman in her thirties or forties with active or convalescent COVID-19.

V is TRBV7-9 and J is TRBJ2-3; no clear D. Germline assignment: CDR1 SEHNR and CDR2 FQNEAQ (reference sequence). This CDR3 spans 13 amino acids. V lost 1 base, J lost 4 bases, and 6 bases lay in between. The CDR3 is CASSLDFPDTQYF. CDR3 nucleotide sequence: TGTGCCAGCAGCTTAGACTTTCCAGATACGCAGTATTTT.

V is TRBV10-3 and J is TRBJ2-7; 10 bases match TRBD1. The J segment lost 3 bases and the V segment lost 0 bases, leaving 2 bases of the junction unmatched. Per the germline V gene, CDR1 is ENHRY and CDR2 is SYGVKD. The CDR3 contains 15 residues. CDR3 nucleotide sequence: TGTGCCATCAGTGAGTCGGGACAGGGGATCTACGAGCAGTACTTC. Encoded protein: CAISESGQGIYEQYF.

The chain couples TRBV21-1 to TRBJ1-4; TRBD1, the table's D call, was not compared with the DNA. TRBV21-1 is designated a pseudogene. CDR3 length: 16 residues. The DNA for the CDR3 is TGTGCCAGCAGCAAATTGAGGCTGACAGGGGATGAAAAACTGTTTTTT. Encoded protein: CASSKLRLTGDEKLFF.

This clone was picked up one time. The chain joins TRBV11-2 to TRBJ2-5, with 7 nucleotides matching TRBD2. The germline V gene encodes CDR1 SGHAT and CDR2 FQNNGV. The CDR3 is 16 residues long. The V gene end was trimmed by 5 bases and the J gene end by 1 base; junction bases not matched to a gene: 10. In DNA form, the CDR3 reads TGTGCCAGCAGCCCTTTCCGGGGGGATCCCCAAGAGACCCAGTACTTC. Protein: CASSPFRGDPQETQYF.

The CDR3 protein is CASQGQSLYGYTF. The DNA of the CDR3 is TGTGCCAGTCAGGGACAGTCCCTTTATGGCTACACCTTC. The chain couples TRBV19 to TRBJ1-2; 7 bases line up with TRBD1. This CDR3 is built from 13 residues. Germline assignment: CDR1 LNHDA and CDR2 SQIVND (reference sequence). The V gene end was trimmed by 8 bases and the J gene end by 5 bases; junction bases not matched to a gene: 8.

This chain uses TRBV2 with TRBJ2-1; 12 bases are shared with TRBD2. V lost 7 bases, J lost 13 bases, and 5 bases stayed unmatched. The germline V gene encodes CDR1 SNHLY and CDR2 FYNNEI. This CDR3 contains 12 residues. The CDR3 coding sequence is TGTGCCAGCACCCGACTAGCGGGAGTTCAGTTCTTC. It codes for CASTRLAGVQFF.

This chain links TRBV18 with TRBJ2-2; tentatively, D is TRBD2 (6 bases). Germline V CDR1 and CDR2: KGHSH, LQKENI. CDR3 length: 15 amino acids. Trimming pared 3 bases from V and 6 bases from J, leaving 14 bases between. Here the CDR3 DNA reads TGTGCCAGCTCACCTTCCGGGGGTAATGCCGGGGAGCTGTTTTTT. Translating gives CASSPSGGNAGELFF.

V and J are TRBV9 and TRBJ2-6; 8 bases match TRBD1. CDR3 length: 18 residues. The V and J ends lost 6 bases and 0 bases, in that order; junction bases with no gene match: 11. Germline V gene lookup returns CDR1 SGDLS and CDR2 YYNGEE. The CDR3 here is CASTGEGTGNSGANVLTF. In nucleotides, the CDR3 is TGTGCCAGCACCGGTGAGGGGACAGGAAACTCTGGGGCCAACGTCCTGACTTTC.

The J gene is TRBJ2-1, the V gene TRBV19; TRBD1 might be the D (6 bases). CDR1 is LNHDA and CDR2 is SQIVND in the germline V gene (reference sequence). V lost 5 bases to trimming and J lost 0 bases, with 8 bases between them. CDR3 length: 14 amino acids. DNA for the CDR3: TGTGCCAGTAGTCGAGGGGGCTCCTACAATGAGCAGTTCTTC. It yields the protein CASSRGGSYNEQFF.

The CDR3 sequence: CSVALGGEGYGYTF. The CDR3 DNA sequence: TGCAGCGTAGCGCTCGGGGGAGAAGGCTATGGCTACACCTTC. The gene calls are TRBV29-1 and TRBJ1-2; a possible D gene is TRBD1 (5 bases). This CDR3 has 14 residues. Germline CDR1 reads SQVTM; CDR2 reads ANQGSEA. Trimming removed 6 bases at V and 4 bases at J, with 18 bases between.

The chain combines TRBV5-1 with TRBJ2-1, with 10 bases identical to TRBD2. Germline trimming cut 0 bases from V and 5 bases from J; bases unmatched to any gene: 5. In germline, CDR1 is SGHRS, CDR2 YFSETQ. The CDR3 contains 16 residues. The CDR3 is CASSLGPSGGHNEQFF. As DNA, the CDR3 is TGCGCCAGCAGCTTGGGACCTAGCGGGGGTCACAATGAGCAGTTCTTC.

There are a few counts of this clone. The genes are TRBV5-1 and TRBJ2-7; D is perhaps TRBD1 (6 bases). From germline, CDR1 is SGHRS and CDR2 YFSETQ. V lost 3 bases, J lost 4 bases, and 14 bases lay in between. The CDR3 contains 14 residues. The CDR3 protein is CASSSTGTLYEQYF. In DNA form, the CDR3 reads TGCGCCAGCAGCTCGACAGGAACCCTATACGAGCAGTACTTC.

This rearrangement joins TRBV27 to TRBJ2-3; TRBD2 might be the D (8 bases). The CDR3 sequence is 17 residues long. V dropped 4 bases and J dropped 4 bases, with 21 bases sitting between them. From germline, CDR1 is MNHEY and CDR2 SMNVEV (reference sequence). CDR3 nucleotide sequence: TGTGCCAGCAGTTCCCTCGGGACAGCGGGGGAGTCAGATACGCAGTATTTT. Protein product: CASSSLGTAGESDTQYF.

This clone was detected once. This rearrangement joins TRBV7-2 to TRBJ2-7; TRBD2 is a possible D gene (7 bases). Per the germline V gene, CDR1 is SGHTA and CDR2 is FQGNSA. V was shortened by 6 bases and J by 3 bases, with 15 bases between the two germline ends. CDR3 length: 14 residues. The DNA of the CDR3 is TGTGCCAGCAGGCAACAGGGAGGGGGCTACGAGCAGTACTTC. This sequence encodes CASRQQGGGYEQYF. The variable domain in full, with the rest retrieved from reference TRBV7-2 and TRBJ2-7, is GAGVSQSPSNKVTEKGKDVELRCDPISGHTALYWYRQSLGQGLEFLIYFQGNSAPDKSGLPSDRFSAERTGGSVSTLTIQRTQQEDSAVYLCASRQQGGGYEQYFGPGTRLTVT.

This chain joins TRBV5-5 and TRBJ1-6, with 10 bases matching TRBD1. Germline V gene lookup returns CDR1 SGHKS and CDR2 YYEKEE (reference sequence). V was clipped by 0 bases and J by 9 bases; unmatched bases: 6. The CDR3 length is 16 residues. CDR3 residues: CASSLGWTGGGSPLHF. The CDR3 region has the DNA TGTGCCAGCAGCTTGGGTTGGACAGGGGGTGGTTCACCCCTCCACTTT.

This sequence joins TRBV29-1 and TRBJ1-2, with a weak D call TRBD1 (5 bases). There are 16 residues in the CDR3. The germline gives CDR1 SQVTM, CDR2 ANQGSEA. Trimming cost V 8 bases and J 4 bases, with 26 bases left between them. CDR3 bases: TGCAGCACCTTGGAGGGAGGGGACTCGGGCATCTATGGCTACACCTTC. It specifies CSTLEGGDSGIYGYTF.

The chain recombines TRBV30 with TRBJ1-2; D is unresolved. Germline loops: CDR1 GTSNPN, CDR2 SVGIG (reference sequence). With 6 bases removed from V and 4 bases from J, the gap between germline ends came to 12 bases. CDR3 length: 12 residues. CDR3 sequence reads: CACIAGTYGYTF. The DNA of the CDR3 is TGTGCCTGTATTGCAGGAACCTATGGCTACACCTTC.

This clone turned up a few times. Other DNA sequences in the same sample also yield this CDR3. The rearrangement uses TRBV18 and TRBJ1-2; TRBD1 aligns across 10 bases. The CDR3 is made up of 15 amino acids. Trimming removed 3 bases from V and 3 bases from J; junction bases left unmatched: 4. The germline V gene encodes CDR1 KGHSH and CDR2 LQKENI. The CDR3 protein is CASSPGTGVYYGYTF. DNA for the CDR3: TGTGCCAGCTCACCGGGGACAGGGGTTTACTATGGCTACACCTTC.

This chain links TRBV29-1 with TRBJ2-1; 9 bases match TRBD2. V dropped 7 bases and J dropped 4; count of bases not matched to a gene: 8. Germline CDR1 is SQVTM and CDR2 is ANQGSEA. CDR3 length: 14 residues. CDR3 DNA sequence: TGCAGCGCCTGGACTAGCGCAGAATACAATGAGCAGTTCTTC. Translating it yields CSAWTSAEYNEQFF.